This is a list of T cell receptor beta chains from one sample in a study of shared clonotypes between healthy human individuals. Data came from immunoSEQ multiplex PCR; TCRdb stores just in-frame clones and leaves some out. The data hold roughly 2.2 million clones, with roughly 92% observed a single time. Specimen: naive CD4+ T cells from PBMCs. These receptor sequences come from a man in his late teens or twenties in good health. Some clones in this sample may be carry-over from other donors' samples. CDR3s include the opening cysteine and the closing phenylalanine or tryptophan. The D gene is left open where the match is weak. Rows give clone size only sometimes, using once, few, many, or a class for an expanded clone.

clone_size d_call j_call v_call cdr3_aa cdr3_nt
NA NA TRBJ2-1 TRBV18 CASSPLSILGRGDEQFF TGTGCCAGCTCACCACTGTCTATTCTTGGGCGCGGGGATGAGCAGTTCTTC
NA TRBD1 TRBJ1-2 TRBV6-5 CASSPPNRGRPGYTF TGTGCCAGCAGTCCTCCTAACAGGGGCCGCCCCGGCTACACCTTC
NA NA TRBJ1-4 TRBV7-8 CASSFRGREKLFF TGTGCCAGCAGCTTCCGGGGACGTGAAAAACTGTTTTTT
NA NA TRBJ1-3 TRBV19 CASRTPGNTIYF TGTGCCAGTAGGACACCTGGAAACACCATATATTTT
once NA TRBJ2-1 TRBV5-1 CASSLERDDEQFF TGCGCCAGCAGCCTTGAACGGGATGACGAGCAGTTCTTC
NA NA TRBJ1-4 TRBV6-1 CASSEGLTNEKLFF TGTGCCAGCAGTGAGGGGTTAACTAATGAAAAACTGTTTTTT
NA NA TRBJ1-4 TRBV1 CTSSGRGSGEEKLFF TGCACCAGCAGCGGGAGAGGATCAGGGGAGGAAAAACTGTTTTTT
NA NA TRBJ2-2 TRBV5-5 CASSLEYTGFPTGELFF TGTGCCAGCAGCTTGGAGTACACAGGGTTCCCCACCGGGGAGCTGTTTTTT
NA TRBD1 TRBJ1-1 TRBV6-5 CASSPGRGPGEAFF TGTGCCAGCAGTCCAGGCAGGGGGCCGGGTGAAGCTTTCTTT
once NA TRBJ2-5 TRBV9 CASSVGPGETQYF TGTGCCAGCAGCGTAGGTCCTGGGGAGACCCAGTACTTC
NA TRBD1 TRBJ1-1 TRBV19 CASRPNGQGATEAFF TGTGCCAGTAGACCAAATGGACAGGGGGCGACTGAAGCTTTCTTT
NA NA TRBJ2-2 TRBV28 CASTPGAANTGELFF TGTGCCAGCACTCCTGGGGCGGCGAACACCGGGGAGCTGTTTTTT
NA NA TRBJ1-2 TRBV28 CASTPSGGSNYGYTF TGTGCCAGCACACCAAGCGGCGGCAGCAACTATGGCTACACCTTC
NA NA TRBJ2-3 TRBV10-2 CASRAGEGGTDTQYF TGCGCCAGTCGGGCAGGGGAGGGAGGGACAGATACGCAGTATTTT
NA NA TRBJ2-7 TRBV25-1 CASGGGGRYEQYF TGTGCCAGCGGAGGAGGGGGCAGATACGAGCAGTACTTC
NA TRBD2 TRBJ2-1 TRBV6-4 CASSRLADYNEQFF TGTGCCAGCAGCCGACTAGCCGACTACAATGAGCAGTTCTTC
NA NA TRBJ2-2 TRBV4-2 CASSSGRIANTGELFF TGTGCCAGCAGCTCCGGGCGCATCGCGAACACCGGGGAGCTGTTTTTT
NA NA TRBJ1-2 TRBV27 CASSLSPPGPVNYGYTF TGTGCCAGCAGTTTATCCCCGCCTGGTCCCGTTAACTATGGCTACACCTTC
NA TRBD1 TRBJ2-5 TRBV28 CASSQPVRTGGPETQYF TGTGCCAGCAGCCAACCGGTGCGGACAGGGGGCCCAGAGACCCAGTACTTC
NA NA TRBJ2-1 TRBV20-1 CSARRNRAQFF TGCAGTGCTAGAAGGAACCGAGCGCAGTTCTTC
NA NA TRBJ1-2 TRBV2 CASRGEGSYGYTF TGTGCCAGCAGGGGGGAAGGGAGCTATGGCTACACCTTC
NA TRBD2 TRBJ2-3 TRBV7-2 CASSLGPAGPSTDTQYF TGTGCCAGCAGCTTAGGGCCAGCGGGGCCTAGCACAGATACGCAGTATTTT
NA NA TRBJ2-6 TRBV5-1 CASSSNPGSGANVLTF TGCGCCAGCAGCTCCAATCCAGGCTCTGGGGCCAACGTCCTGACTTTC
NA TRBD2 TRBJ2-7 TRBV4-2 CASSIGSLAGDYEQYF TGTGCCAGCAGCATCGGCTCGCTAGCGGGGGACTACGAGCAGTACTTC
NA NA TRBJ1-2 TRBV29-1 CSVVGNFGYTF TGCAGCGTTGTTGGTAATTTTGGCTACACCTTC
NA NA TRBJ2-7 TRBV7-2 CASSPNLYEQYF TGTGCCAGCAGCCCGAATCTCTACGAGCAGTACTTC
once NA TRBJ2-2 TRBV28 CASSQIGGTNTGELFF TGTGCCAGCAGCCAAATAGGGGGAACCAACACCGGGGAGCTGTTTTTT
NA NA TRBJ2-1 TRBV5-4 CASSLSPLTTPTRRYNEQFF TGTGCCAGCAGCTTATCTCCCCTGACGACCCCGACTAGACGTTACAATGAGCAGTTCTTC
NA NA TRBJ2-3 TRBV7-7 CASSPRPNRQSTDTQYF TGTGCCAGCAGCCCCCGCCCAAACAGACAGTCAACAGATACGCAGTATTTT
NA TRBD2 TRBJ2-3 TRBV5-1 CASSLGLAGVGTDTQYF TGCGCCAGCAGCTTGGGACTAGCGGGAGTGGGCACAGATACGCAGTATTTT
NA TRBD2 TRBJ2-3 TRBV7-2 CASSLVPGGTDTQYF TGTGCCAGCAGCTTAGTCCCGGGAGGAACAGATACGCAGTATTTT
NA NA TRBJ2-7 TRBV7-9 CASSLGLANEQYF TGTGCCAGCAGCTTAGGCCTCGCCAACGAGCAGTACTTC
NA NA TRBJ1-5 TRBV2 CASSGITSNQPQHF TGTGCCAGCAGTGGCATCACTAGCAATCAGCCCCAGCATTTT
NA NA TRBJ2-1 TRBV5-1 CASSPERGQVGEQFF TGCGCCAGCAGCCCGGAGCGGGGACAGGTTGGGGAGCAGTTCTTC
once NA TRBJ2-5 TRBV29-1 CSVEGGAETQYF TGCAGCGTTGAAGGGGGGGCAGAGACCCAGTACTTC
once NA TRBJ2-7 TRBV6-5 CASSSLGGLNEQYF TGTGCCAGCAGTTCCCTCGGGGGTTTGAACGAGCAGTACTTC
few NA TRBJ1-5 TRBV30 CAWSGLQFDQPQHF TGTGCCTGGAGTGGATTACAGTTCGATCAGCCCCAGCATTTT
NA NA TRBJ2-1 TRBV4-2 CASSQDGLNEQFF TGTGCCAGCAGCCAAGATGGTCTAAATGAGCAGTTCTTC
NA NA TRBJ2-3 TRBV6-5 CASSSSGLDTQYF TGTGCCAGCAGTAGCTCAGGGTTAGATACGCAGTATTTT